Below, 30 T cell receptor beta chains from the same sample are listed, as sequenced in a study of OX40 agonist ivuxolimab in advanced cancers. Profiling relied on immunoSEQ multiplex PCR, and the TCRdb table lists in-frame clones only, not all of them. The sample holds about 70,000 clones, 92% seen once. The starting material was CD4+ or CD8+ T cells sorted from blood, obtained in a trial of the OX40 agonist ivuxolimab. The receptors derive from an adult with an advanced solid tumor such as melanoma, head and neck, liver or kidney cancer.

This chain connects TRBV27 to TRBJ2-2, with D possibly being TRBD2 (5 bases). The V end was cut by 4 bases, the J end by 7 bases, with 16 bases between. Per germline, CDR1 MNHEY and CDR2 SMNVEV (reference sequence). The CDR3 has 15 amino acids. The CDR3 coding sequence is TGTGCCAGCAGTTCGGGGATGTTCGCCGGCGGGGAGCTGTTTTTT. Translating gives CASSSGMFAGGELFF.

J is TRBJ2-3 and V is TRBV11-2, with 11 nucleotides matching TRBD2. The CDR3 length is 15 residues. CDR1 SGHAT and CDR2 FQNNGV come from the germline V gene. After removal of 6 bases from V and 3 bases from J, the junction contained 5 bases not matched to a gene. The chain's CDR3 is CASSQLAGATDTQYF. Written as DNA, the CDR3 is TGTGCCAGCAGTCAACTAGCGGGGGCAACAGATACGCAGTATTTT. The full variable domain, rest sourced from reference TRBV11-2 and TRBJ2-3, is EAGVAQSPRYKIIEKRQSVAFWCNPISGHATLYWYQQILGQGPKLLIQFQNNGVVDDSQLPKDRFSAERLKGVDSTLKIQPAKLEDSAVYLCASSQLAGATDTQYFGPGTRLTVL.

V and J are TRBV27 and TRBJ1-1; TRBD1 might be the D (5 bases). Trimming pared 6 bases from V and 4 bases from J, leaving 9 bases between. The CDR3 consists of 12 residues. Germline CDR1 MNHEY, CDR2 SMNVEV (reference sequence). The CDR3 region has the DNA TGTGCCAGCAGCCCCGGGGGCACTGAAGCTTTCTTT. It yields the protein CASSPGGTEAFF.

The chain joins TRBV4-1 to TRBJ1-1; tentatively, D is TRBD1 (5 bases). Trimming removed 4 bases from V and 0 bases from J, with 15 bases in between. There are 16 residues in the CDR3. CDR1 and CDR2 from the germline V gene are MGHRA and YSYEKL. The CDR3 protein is CASSLSSGGVNTEAFF. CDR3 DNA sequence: TGCGCCAGCAGCCTATCATCTGGAGGGGTGAACACTGAAGCTTTCTTT.

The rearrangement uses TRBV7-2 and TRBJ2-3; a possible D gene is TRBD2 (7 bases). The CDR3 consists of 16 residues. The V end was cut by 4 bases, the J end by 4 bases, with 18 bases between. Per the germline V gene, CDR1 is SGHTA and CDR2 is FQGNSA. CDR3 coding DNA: TGTGCCAGCAGCTCCCTGGGAGGGGGGGTTGCAGATACGCAGTATTTT. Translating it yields CASSSLGGGVADTQYF.

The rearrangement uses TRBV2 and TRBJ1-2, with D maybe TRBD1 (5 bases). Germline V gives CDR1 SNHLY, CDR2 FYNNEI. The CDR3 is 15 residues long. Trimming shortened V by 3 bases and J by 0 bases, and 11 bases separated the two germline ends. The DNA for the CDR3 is TGTGCCAGCAGTGAGGGGCTTCCTACTAACTATGGCTACACCTTC. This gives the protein CASSEGLPTNYGYTF.

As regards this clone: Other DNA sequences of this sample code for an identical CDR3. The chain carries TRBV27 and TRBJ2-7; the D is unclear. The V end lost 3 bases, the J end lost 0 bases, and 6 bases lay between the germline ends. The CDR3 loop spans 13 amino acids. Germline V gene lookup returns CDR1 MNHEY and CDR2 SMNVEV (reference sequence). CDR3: CASSFISSYEQYF. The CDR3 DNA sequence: TGTGCCAGCAGTTTCATAAGCTCCTACGAGCAGTACTTC.

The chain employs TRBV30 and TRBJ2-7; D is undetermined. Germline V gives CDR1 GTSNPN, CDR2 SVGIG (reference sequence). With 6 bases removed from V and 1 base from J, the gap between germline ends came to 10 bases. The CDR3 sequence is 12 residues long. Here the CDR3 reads CACVPESYEQYF. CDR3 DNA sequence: TGTGCCTGTGTACCGGAATCCTACGAGCAGTACTTC.

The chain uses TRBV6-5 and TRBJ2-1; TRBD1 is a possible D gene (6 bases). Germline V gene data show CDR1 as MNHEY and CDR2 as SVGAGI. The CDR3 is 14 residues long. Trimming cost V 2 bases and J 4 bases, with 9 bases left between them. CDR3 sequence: CASSYGGEYNEQFF. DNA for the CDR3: TGTGCCAGCAGTTACGGGGGCGAGTACAATGAGCAGTTCTTC.

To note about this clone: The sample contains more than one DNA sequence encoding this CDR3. This CDR3 is CASSPGGGPTDTQYF. In DNA form, the CDR3 reads TGTGCCAGCAGCCCGGGCGGGGGGCCCACAGATACGCAGTATTTT. V and J are TRBV7-3 and TRBJ2-3; 8 nucleotides align to TRBD2. The CDR3 is made up of 15 amino acids. The germline CDR1 and CDR2 sequences are SGHTA and FQGTGA. Trimming at V came to 5 bases and at J to 2 bases, leaving 6 bases not matched to a gene.

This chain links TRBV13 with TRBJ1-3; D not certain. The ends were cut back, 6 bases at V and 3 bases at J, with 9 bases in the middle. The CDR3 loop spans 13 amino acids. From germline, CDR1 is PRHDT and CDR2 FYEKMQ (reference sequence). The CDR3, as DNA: TGTGCCAGCAGATTGGGCCTTGGAAACACCATATATTTT. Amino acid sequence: CASRLGLGNTIYF.

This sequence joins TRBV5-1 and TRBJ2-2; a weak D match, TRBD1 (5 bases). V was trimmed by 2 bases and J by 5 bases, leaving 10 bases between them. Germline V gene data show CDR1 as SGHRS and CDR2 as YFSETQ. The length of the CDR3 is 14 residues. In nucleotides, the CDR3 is TGCGCCAGCAGCTTCCAGGGTGGTACCGGGGAGCTGTTTTTT. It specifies CASSFQGGTGELFF.

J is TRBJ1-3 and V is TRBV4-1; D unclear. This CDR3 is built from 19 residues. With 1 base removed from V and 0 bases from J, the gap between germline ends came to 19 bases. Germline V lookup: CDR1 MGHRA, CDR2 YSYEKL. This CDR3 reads CASSQGPPWEDSSGNTIYF. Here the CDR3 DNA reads TGCGCCAGCAGCCAAGGCCCCCCTTGGGAGGACTCCTCTGGAAACACCATATATTTT.

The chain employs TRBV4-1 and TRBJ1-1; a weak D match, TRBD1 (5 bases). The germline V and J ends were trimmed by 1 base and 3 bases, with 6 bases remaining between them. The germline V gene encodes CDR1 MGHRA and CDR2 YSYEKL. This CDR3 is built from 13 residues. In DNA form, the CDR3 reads TGCGCCAGCAGCCAAGGACAGCACACTGAAGCTTTCTTT. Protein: CASSQGQHTEAFF.

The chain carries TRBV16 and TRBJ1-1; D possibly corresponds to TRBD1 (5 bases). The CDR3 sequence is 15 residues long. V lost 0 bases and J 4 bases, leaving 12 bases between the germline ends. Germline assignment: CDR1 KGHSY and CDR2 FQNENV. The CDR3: CASSQSKGWGTEAFF. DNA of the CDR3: TGTGCCAGCAGCCAATCGAAGGGGTGGGGCACTGAAGCTTTCTTT.

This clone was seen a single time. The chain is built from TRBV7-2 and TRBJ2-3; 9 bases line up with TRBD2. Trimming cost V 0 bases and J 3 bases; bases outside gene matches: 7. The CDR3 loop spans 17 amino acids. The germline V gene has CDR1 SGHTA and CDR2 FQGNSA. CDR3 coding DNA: TGTGCCAGCAGCTTAGCGGAAGCGGGGGGCCCAACAGATACGCAGTATTTT. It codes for CASSLAEAGGPTDTQYF.

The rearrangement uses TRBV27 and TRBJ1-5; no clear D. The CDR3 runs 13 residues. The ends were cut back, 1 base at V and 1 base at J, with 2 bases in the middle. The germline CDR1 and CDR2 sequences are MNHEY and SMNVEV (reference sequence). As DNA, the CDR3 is TGTGCCAGCAGTTTATGGAGCAATCAGCCCCAGCATTTT. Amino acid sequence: CASSLWSNQPQHF.

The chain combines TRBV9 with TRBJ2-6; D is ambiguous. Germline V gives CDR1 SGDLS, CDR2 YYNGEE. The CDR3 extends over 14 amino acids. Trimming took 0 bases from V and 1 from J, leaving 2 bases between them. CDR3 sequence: CASSVGSGANVLTF. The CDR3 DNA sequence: TGTGCCAGCAGCGTAGGATCTGGGGCCAACGTCCTGACTTTC.

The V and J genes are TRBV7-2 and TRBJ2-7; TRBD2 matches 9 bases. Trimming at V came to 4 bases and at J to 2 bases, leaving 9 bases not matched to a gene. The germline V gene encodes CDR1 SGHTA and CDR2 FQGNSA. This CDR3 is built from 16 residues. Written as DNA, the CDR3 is TGTGCCAGCAGCTCATGGGCGGGGGGGCTGACCTACGAGCAGTACTTC. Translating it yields CASSSWAGGLTYEQYF.

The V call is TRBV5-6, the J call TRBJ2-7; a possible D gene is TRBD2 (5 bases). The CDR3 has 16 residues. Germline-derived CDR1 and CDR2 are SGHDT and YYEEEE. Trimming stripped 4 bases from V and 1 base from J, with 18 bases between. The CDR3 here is CASSPSGGLGSYEQYF. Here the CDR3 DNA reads TGTGCCAGCAGCCCATCAGGAGGCTTGGGGTCCTACGAGCAGTACTTC.

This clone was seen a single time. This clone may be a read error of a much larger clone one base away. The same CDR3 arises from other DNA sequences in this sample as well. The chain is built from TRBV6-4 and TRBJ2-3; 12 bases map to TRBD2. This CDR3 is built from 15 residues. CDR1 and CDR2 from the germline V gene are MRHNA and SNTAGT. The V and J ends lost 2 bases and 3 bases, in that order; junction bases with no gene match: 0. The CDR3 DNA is TGTGCCAGCAGTGACGGGACTAGCGGGACAGATACGCAGTATTTT. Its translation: CASSDGTSGTDTQYF.

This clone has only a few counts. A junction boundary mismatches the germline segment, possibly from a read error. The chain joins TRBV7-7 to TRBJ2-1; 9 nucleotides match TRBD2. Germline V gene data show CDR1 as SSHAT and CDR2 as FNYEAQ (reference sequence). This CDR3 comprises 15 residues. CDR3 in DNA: TGTGCTAGCAGTCCGGGGCGGGGGGGCCCCAATGAGCAGTTCTTC. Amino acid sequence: CASSPGRGGPNEQFF.

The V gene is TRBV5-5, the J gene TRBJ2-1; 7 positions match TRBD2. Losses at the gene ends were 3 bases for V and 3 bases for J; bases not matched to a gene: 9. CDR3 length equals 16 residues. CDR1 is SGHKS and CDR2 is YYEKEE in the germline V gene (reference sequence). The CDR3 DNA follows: TGTGCCAGCAGCTCCCCCGGACTAGGAGGCTACAATGAGCAGTTCTTC. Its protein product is CASSSPGLGGYNEQFF.

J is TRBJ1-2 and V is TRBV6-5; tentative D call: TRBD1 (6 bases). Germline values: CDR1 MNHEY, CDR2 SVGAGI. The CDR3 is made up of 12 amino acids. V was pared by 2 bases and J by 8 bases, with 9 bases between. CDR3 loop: CASSYRGGGYTF. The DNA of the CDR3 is TGTGCCAGCAGTTACCGAGGGGGAGGCTACACCTTC.

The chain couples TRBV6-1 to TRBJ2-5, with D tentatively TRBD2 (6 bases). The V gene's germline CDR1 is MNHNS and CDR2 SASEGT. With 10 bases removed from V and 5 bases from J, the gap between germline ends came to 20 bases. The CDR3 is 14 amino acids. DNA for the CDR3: TGTGCCACTGGGGACTTTCCCTGGGGGGAGACCCAGTACTTC. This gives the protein CATGDFPWGETQYF.

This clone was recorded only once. The CDR3 nucleotides read TGTGCCAGTAGTATAGGAGGCCCAAGCAGGGGGACTGAAGCTTTCTTT. Amino acids: CASSIGGPSRGTEAFF. The genes are TRBV19 and TRBJ1-1, with 7 bases aligning to TRBD1. This CDR3 contains 16 residues. With V trimmed by 1 base and J by 5 bases, 10 bases remained unmatched. Germline CDR1 is LNHDA and CDR2 is SQIVND (reference sequence).

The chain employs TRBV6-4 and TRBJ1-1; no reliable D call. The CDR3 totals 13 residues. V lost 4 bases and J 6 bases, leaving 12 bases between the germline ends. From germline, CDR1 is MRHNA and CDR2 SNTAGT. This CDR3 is CASSAGSGAEAFF. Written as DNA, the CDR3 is TGTGCCAGCAGTGCCGGTTCGGGCGCTGAAGCTTTCTTT.

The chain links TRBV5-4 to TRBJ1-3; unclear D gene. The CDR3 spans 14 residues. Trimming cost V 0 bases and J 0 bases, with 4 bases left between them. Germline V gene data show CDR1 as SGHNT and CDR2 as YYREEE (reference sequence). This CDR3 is CASSLGSSGNTIYF. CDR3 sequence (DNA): TGTGCCAGCAGCTTGGGGAGCTCTGGAAACACCATATATTTT.

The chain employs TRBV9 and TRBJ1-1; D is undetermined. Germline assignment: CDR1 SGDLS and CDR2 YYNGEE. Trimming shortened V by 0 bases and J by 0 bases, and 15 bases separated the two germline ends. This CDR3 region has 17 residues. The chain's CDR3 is CASSVDGTALMNTEAFF. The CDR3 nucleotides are TGTGCCAGCAGCGTAGATGGTACTGCACTAATGAACACTGAAGCTTTCTTT.

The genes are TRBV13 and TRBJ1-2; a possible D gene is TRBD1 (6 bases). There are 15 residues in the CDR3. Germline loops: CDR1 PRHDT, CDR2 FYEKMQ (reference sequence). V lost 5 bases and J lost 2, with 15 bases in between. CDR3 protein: CASSLGRQANYGYTF. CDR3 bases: TGTGCCAGCAGCCTGGGAAGACAGGCGAACTATGGCTACACCTTC.